These 21 T cell receptor beta chains came from one sample sequenced in a study of CD8 T cells in ankylosing spondylitis. Which antigens these TCRs recognize remains unknown. MiXCR, run by TCRdb on the 5' RACE reads, gives a single entry per CDR3 protein. The sample consists of hundreds of thousands of distinct CDR3 sequences, roughly 13% of them appearing once. Regarding the study as a whole: Seemingly characteristic of ankylosing spondylitis blood was a TCR beta motif consisting of several highly homologous variants.

Material: blood, either unsorted or a sorted T cell fraction (not recorded which). These receptor sequences come from a male donor with ankylosing spondylitis.

This clonotype turned up a few times. The rearrangement links TRBV2 to TRBJ2-7; D gene ambiguous. V shed 6 bases and J shed 2 bases, with 11 bases lying between them. CDR3 length: 13 residues. Germline values: CDR1 SNHLY, CDR2 FYNNEI. This chain's CDR3 is CASRTPAAYEQYF. For the CDR3, the DNA is TGTGCCAGCAGGACCCCGGCGGCCTACGAGCAGTACTTC.

The chain uses TRBV27 and TRBJ2-7; D possibly corresponds to TRBD1 (7 bases). Trimming left V 3 bases short and J 5 bases short, with 11 bases between. CDR1 and CDR2 (germline): MNHEY, SMNVEV (reference sequence). CDR3 size: 13 residues. The CDR3 spells CASSFQGEDEQYF. As DNA, the CDR3 is TGTGCCAGCAGTTTTCAGGGGGAGGACGAGCAGTACTTC.

The V and J genes are TRBV25-1 and TRBJ2-3; 8 nucleotides match TRBD1. Germline CDR1 and CDR2: MGHDK and SYGVNS. V was pared by 4 bases and J by 4 bases, with 4 bases of the junction left unmatched. The CDR3 sequence is 14 residues long. CDR3 coding DNA: TGTGCCAGCAGTGGGCAGGGGGCCCCAGATACGCAGTATTTT. It is translated as CASSGQGAPDTQYF. Using reference TRBV25-1 and TRBJ2-3 for the parts outside the CDR3, the full variable domain is EADIYQTPRYLVIGTGKKITLECSQTMGHDKMYWYQQDPGMELHLIHYSYGVNSTEKGDLSSESTVSRIRTEHFPLTLESARPSHTSQYLCASSGQGAPDTQYFGPGTRLTVL.

The chain is built from TRBV12-3 or TRBV12-4 and TRBJ1-6; D is perhaps TRBD1 (6 bases). V lost 6 bases to trimming and J lost 7 bases, with 10 bases between them. CDR3 length equals 13 residues. The CDR3 here is CASRSGVNSPLHF. Written as DNA, the CDR3 is TGTGCCAGCAGGTCAGGGGTCAATTCACCCCTCCACTTT.

V is TRBV12-3 or TRBV12-4 and J is TRBJ1-2; 9 positions match TRBD1. Losses at the gene ends were 5 bases for V and 8 bases for J; bases not matched to a gene: 12. CDR3 size: 15 residues. CDR3 DNA sequence: TGTGCCAGCAGTACTGGACAGGGGCCTATGAGGGGCTACACCTTC. Translating it yields CASSTGQGPMRGYTF.

The V and J genes are TRBV12-3 or TRBV12-4 and TRBJ1-1, with D unclear. V dropped 6 bases and J dropped 4 bases, with 6 bases sitting between them. The length of the CDR3 is 11 residues. The CDR3 reads CASSSPTEAFF. The CDR3 bases are TGTGCCAGCAGCTCGCCCACTGAAGCTTTCTTT.

In this sample, this clonotype turned up many times. The chain uses TRBV5-1 and TRBJ2-7; 10 positions match TRBD2. The CDR3 is made up of 15 amino acids. Germline V gene sequence: CDR1 SGHRS, CDR2 YFSETQ. With V trimmed by 2 bases and J by 2 bases, 4 bases remained unmatched. This CDR3 reads CASSFSGRGTYEQYF. CDR3 sequence (DNA): TGCGCCAGCAGCTTCAGCGGGAGGGGGACCTACGAGCAGTACTTC.

Ten or more counts support this clonotype. The chain employs TRBV18 and TRBJ1-2, with D unclear. Germline CDR1 and CDR2: KGHSH and LQKENI. The CDR3 has 12 amino acids. Trimming removed 3 bases from V and 4 bases from J, with 6 bases in between. DNA for the CDR3: TGTGCCAGCTCACCGGACGGCTATGGCTACACCTTC. Residues: CASSPDGYGYTF.

This clonotype was picked up many times. V gene TRBV7-2 combines with J gene TRBJ2-1; D tentatively reads TRBD1 or TRBD2 (5 bases each). This CDR3 spans 14 amino acids. Germline V gene sequence: CDR1 SGHTA, CDR2 FQGNSA. V was shortened by 8 bases and J by 7 bases, with 18 bases between the two germline ends. CDR3 nucleotide sequence: TGTGCCAGCCCTCCGGGTCAGGGAGTGAATGAGCAGTTCTTC. Translated, it gives CASPPGQGVNEQFF.

The rearrangement uses TRBV6-1 and TRBJ2-3, with D maybe TRBD2 (6 bases). Per germline, CDR1 MNHNS and CDR2 SASEGT. CDR3 length equals 15 residues. Deletions cut 7 bases from V and 6 bases from J, with 20 bases between. CDR3 in DNA: TGTGCCAGCATCGACGGGACTGGGGGGAGGGATACGCAGTATTTT. Translating it yields CASIDGTGGRDTQYF.

This clonotype was seen only a few times. The V call is TRBV19, the J call TRBJ2-2; 8 positions agree with TRBD2. With 7 bases clipped from V and 5 bases from J, the junction kept 9 bases outside the gene matches. This CDR3 has 15 amino acids. From germline, CDR1 is LNHDA and CDR2 SQIVND (reference sequence). CDR3 DNA: TGTGCCAGTACCACCCCCGGGAGGGTAACCGGGGAGCTGTTTTTT. Amino acids: CASTTPGRVTGELFF.

This clonotype was counted only a few times. CDR3 region: CSASTGNSPLHF. The CDR3 DNA reads TGCAGTGCTTCGACAGGGAATTCACCCCTCCACTTT. The V call is TRBV20-1, the J call TRBJ1-6; 7 nucleotides line up with TRBD1. Germline V gives CDR1 DFQATT, CDR2 SNEGSKA (reference sequence). Germline trimming cut 5 bases from V and 7 bases from J; bases unmatched to any gene: 2. CDR3 length: 12 amino acids.

The chain combines TRBV20-1 with TRBJ1-4, with D perhaps TRBD1 (6 bases). The V end was cut by 6 bases, the J end by 5 bases, with 22 bases between. In germline, CDR1 is DFQATT, CDR2 SNEGSKA (reference sequence). This CDR3 is built from 16 residues. CDR3 protein: CSAQFRDTLWNEKLFF. CDR3 DNA: TGCAGTGCGCAGTTCCGGGACACATTGTGGAATGAAAAACTGTTTTTT.

The chain combines TRBV5-1 with TRBJ2-6; D unclear. Germline V CDR1 and CDR2: SGHRS, YFSETQ. Trimming removed 0 bases from V and 1 base from J, with 8 bases in between. The CDR3 consists of 16 residues. The CDR3 protein is CASSLASDSGANVLTF. DNA of the CDR3: TGCGCCAGCAGCTTGGCCTCAGATTCTGGGGCCAACGTCCTGACTTTC.

The sample holds a few counts of this clonotype. J is TRBJ1-1 and V is TRBV4-1; D is undetermined. V lost 0 bases and J lost 5, with 13 bases in between. Germline V CDR1 and CDR2: MGHRA, YSYEKL. This CDR3 spans 15 amino acids. CDR3 nucleotides: TGCGCCAGCAGCCAAGATCCGGGTTCGGAAACTGAAGCTTTCTTT. Translating it yields CASSQDPGSETEAFF.

This clonotype was seen a few times. This chain joins TRBV5-1 and TRBJ2-5; D is ambiguous. Germline V CDR1 and CDR2: SGHRS, YFSETQ. There are 14 residues in the CDR3. Trimming cost V 0 bases and J 1 base, with 7 bases left between them. The CDR3 loop is CASSLVQFQETQYF. CDR3 nucleotides: TGCGCCAGCAGCTTGGTTCAGTTCCAAGAGACCCAGTACTTC.

This chain links TRBV5-1 with TRBJ2-7; 10 bases line up with TRBD2. Germline V CDR1 and CDR2: SGHRS, YFSETQ. V dropped 5 bases and J dropped 2; count of bases not matched to a gene: 10. The length of the CDR3 is 16 residues. For the CDR3, the DNA is TGCGCCAGCAGTTACGGACTAGCGGACACAACCTACGAGCAGTACTTC. It specifies CASSYGLADTTYEQYF. The full variable domain, completed using reference TRBV5-1 and TRBJ2-7, is KAGVTQTPRYLIKTRGQQVTLSCSPISGHRSVSWYQQTPGQGLQFLFEYFSETQRNKGNFPGRFSGRQFSNSRSEMNVSTLELGDSALYLCASSYGLADTTYEQYFGPGTRLTVT.

The chain has TRBV5-1 and TRBJ1-5, with D maybe TRBD1 (6 bases). The CDR3 is made up of 15 amino acids. V gave up 2 bases and J gave up 5 bases, with 14 bases separating them. Looked up from germline, CDR1 is SGHRS and CDR2 is YFSETQ. The CDR3 is CASSLQGGRDQPQHF. Written as DNA, the CDR3 is TGCGCCAGCAGCTTACAGGGAGGTCGGGATCAGCCCCAGCATTTT.

The chain links TRBV4-1 to TRBJ2-7; TRBD2 matches at 9 bases. CDR1 and CDR2 (germline): MGHRA, YSYEKL. This CDR3 region has 16 residues. V lost 3 bases and J lost 7; bases outside the gene matches: 13. This chain's CDR3 is CASSQKSSSGALEQYF. The CDR3 DNA sequence: TGCGCCAGCAGCCAGAAGTCATCTAGCGGGGCCTTGGAGCAGTACTTC.

In this sample, this clonotype turned up a few times. This rearrangement joins TRBV6-1 to TRBJ2-7; possibly TRBD1 or TRBD2 for D (5 bases each). The CDR3 consists of 13 residues. Germline values: CDR1 MNHNS, CDR2 SASEGT. Between the trimmed V and J ends, which lost 7 bases and 2 bases, there was a span of 12 bases. CDR3 region: CASTSRGAYEQYV. DNA of the CDR3: TGTGCCAGCACCTCAAGGGGAGCCTACGAGCAGTACGTC.

This clonotype was seen a few times. The chain uses TRBV10-3 and TRBJ1-1; possible D gene TRBD1, 5 bases. CDR1 ENHRY and CDR2 SYGVKD come from the germline V gene. This CDR3 spans 14 amino acids. Deletions cut 3 bases from V and 0 bases from J, with 8 bases between. This CDR3 reads CAISDQGMNTEAFF. Here the CDR3 DNA reads TGTGCCATCAGTGATCAGGGAATGAACACTGAAGCTTTCTTT.